This TCR beta chain was captured in a study of blood T cells in healthy people across ages. Findings of the study overall: Lack of knowledge of donor CMV status possibly confounded expanded clonotype changes. While age rose, TCR beta diversity per million T cells dropped in a roughly linear way.

As to this clonotype: The antigen is undetermined.

Combining a sample-barcoded 5' primer with a J-beta primer mix, a second PCR ran for roughly 7 to 11 cycles. TCRdb re-called the 5' RACE reads through MiXCR, storing one row per CDR3 protein. Of some 900,000 distinct CDR3 sequences detected, 45% to 50% appear once; the ten largest clones hold roughly 13%. There were healthy Caucasian individuals from Russia, aged roughly 6 to 100, serving as donors. Extraction of total RNA produced a minimum of 5 micrograms from each sample. Germline values: CDR1 SGHRS, CDR2 YFSETQ. The V gene lost 5 bases and the J gene lost 0 bases, with 12 bases spanning the gap. This CDR3 region has 14 residues.

The rearrangement uses TRBV5-1 and TRBJ2-7; D call uncertain. The specimen was blood. The sequence came from a man aged 25 to 45 in good health. DNA for the CDR3: TGCGCCAGCAGATCCGGGCCCAGCTCCTACGAGCAGTACTTC. It codes for CASRSGPSSYEQYF. Combining the CDR3 with reference TRBV5-1 and TRBJ2-7 gives the whole variable domain KAGVTQTPRYLIKTRGQQVTLSCSPISGHRSVSWYQQTPGQGLQFLFEYFSETQRNKGNFPGRFSGRQFSNSRSEMNVSTLELGDSALYLCASRSGPSSYEQYFGPGTRLTVT.